This T cell receptor beta chain originates from a study of a mutant IDH1 vaccine in newly diagnosed glioma. Study-level background: Of treated patients, approximately 62% were men and approximately 40% women, averaging around 39 years. Study-wide results and caveats: Under 95% of patients showed vaccine-induced immune responses across multiple MHC alleles. Any relationship between pseudoprogression and changes in top peripheral T cell clonotypes seemed absent.

The sample's time point: baseline, week 1 (first vaccination visit). This sample's treatment: pre-vaccination baseline after standard-of-care therapy. Donors had new WHO grade 3 or 4 IDH1-mutant, ATRX-lost astrocytomas. Clones were read by immunoSEQ multiplex PCR, and TCRdb kept only the in-frame ones, dropping some. The table shows about 92,000 clones, with 83% occurring only once. CDR1 and CDR2 from the germline V gene are SNHLY and FYNNEI. V was shortened by 11 bases and J by 8 bases, with 15 bases between the two germline ends. The CDR3 runs to 11 residues. With respect to this clone: Its antigen is currently unknown.

The sequences come from PBMCs, collected from a glioma patient treated with radiotherapy, temozolomide or both. The origin of this receptor is a woman in her forties or fifties with glioma. The chain carries TRBV2 and TRBJ1-2, with a possible D match to TRBD1 (5 bases). The CDR3 bases are TGTGCCGGCCGGGACCTCCTAGGCTACACCTTC. The encoded protein is CAGRDLLGYTF.